Sequencing of this T cell receptor (beta chain) was carried out in a study of regulatory T cells in long-lasting Graves disease. This clonotype appeared many times. The time point denotes: newly diagnosed GD, antithyroid drugs for less than 3 months. Extracted PBMC RNA gave rise to the TCR library. With EDTA tubes as the receptacles, 7.5 to 9.5 milliliters of peripheral blood were drawn. According to the study, TCR beta libraries were built with iRepertoire HTBI primers and CDR3-region Arm-PCR. MiXCR, applied by TCRdb to the multiplex PCR reads, yields one record per CDR3 protein. The sample lists roughly 500,000 distinct CDR3 sequences, about 12% occurring once. Germline-derived CDR1 and CDR2 are SGHAT and FQNNGV. V lost 5 bases, J lost 8 bases, and 15 bases lay in between. The CDR3 spans 14 residues. Another study also made use of these data, one on T cells in Graves' hyperthyroidism and ophthalmopathy. As that study records: Among the patients, aged 18 to 65, hyperthyroidism was newly diagnosed and had lasted under 2 months. From stable hyperthyroidism, ophthalmopathy was set apart by a 13 V-J model.

Sequencing was performed on peripheral blood mononuclear cells (PBMCs), taken at new diagnosis, from a patient treated with antithyroid drugs. The chain carries TRBV11-2 and TRBJ2-2, with a possible D match to TRBD1 (8 bases). The TCR comes from a woman aged 25 to 39 with Graves disease. The CDR3 protein is CASSRTGGGGELFF. The CDR3 bases are TGTGCCAGCAGCCGCACAGGGGGAGGGGGGGAGCTGTTTTTT.